This TCR beta chain was sequenced in a study of CD8 T cells in ankylosing spondylitis. Study results and caveats: Clones linked to disease, bearing a CD8+ phenotype, were relatively rare in peripheral blood. Roughly eight highly homologous variants made up a TCR beta motif that seemed to typify ankylosing spondylitis blood. Previous work reported some of these motif variants in the synovial fluid and blood of reactive arthritis. Disease-linked clones reportedly showed significant enrichment in matched ankylosing spondylitis synovial fluid.

CDR3 length: 14 residues. The V gene lost 6 bases and the J gene lost 4 bases, with 17 bases spanning the gap. Germline assignment: CDR1 DFQATT and CDR2 SNEGSKA (reference sequence). About this clonotype: Its antigen is currently unknown.

Quantitative 5'-RACE with molecular barcodes produced the TCR beta libraries. In TCRdb, the 5' RACE reads were re-called with MiXCR into one record per CDR3 protein. The sample has around 770,000 distinct CDR3 sequences; around 11% are singletons. The origin of this receptor is a male donor with ankylosing spondylitis. Sequences were obtained from blood, either unsorted or a sorted T cell fraction (not recorded which). V is TRBV20-1 and J is TRBJ2-3, with D possibly being TRBD2 (6 bases). The CDR3 bases are TGCAGTGCCCTGGACTATCGATTCCCAGATACGCAGTATTTT. Its protein is CSALDYRFPDTQYF.